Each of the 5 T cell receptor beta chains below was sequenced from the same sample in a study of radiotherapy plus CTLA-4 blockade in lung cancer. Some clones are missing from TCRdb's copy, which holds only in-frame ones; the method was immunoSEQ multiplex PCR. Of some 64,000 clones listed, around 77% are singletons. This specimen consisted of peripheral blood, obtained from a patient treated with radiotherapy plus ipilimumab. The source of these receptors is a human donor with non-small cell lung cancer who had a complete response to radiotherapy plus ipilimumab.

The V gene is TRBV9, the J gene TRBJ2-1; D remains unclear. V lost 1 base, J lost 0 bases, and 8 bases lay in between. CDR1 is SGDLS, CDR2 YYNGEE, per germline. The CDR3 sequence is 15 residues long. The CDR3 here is CASSVLEASYNEQFF. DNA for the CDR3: TGTGCCAGCAGCGTACTAGAAGCCTCCTACAATGAGCAGTTCTTC.

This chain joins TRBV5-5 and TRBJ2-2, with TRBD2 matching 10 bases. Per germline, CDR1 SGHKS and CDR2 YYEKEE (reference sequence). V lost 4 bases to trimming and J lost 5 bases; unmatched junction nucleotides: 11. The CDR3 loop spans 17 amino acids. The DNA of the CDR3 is TGTGCCAGCAGCCGCGGCAGAAGCGGGAGGGGAACCGGGGAGCTGTTTTTT. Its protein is CASSRGRSGRGTGELFF.

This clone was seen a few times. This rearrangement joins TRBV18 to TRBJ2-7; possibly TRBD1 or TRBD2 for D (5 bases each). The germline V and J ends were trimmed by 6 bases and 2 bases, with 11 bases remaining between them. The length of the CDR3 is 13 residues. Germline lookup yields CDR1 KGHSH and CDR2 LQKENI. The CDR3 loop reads CASSPRGPYEQYF. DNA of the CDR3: TGTGCCAGCTCCCCTCGGGGCCCCTACGAGCAGTACTTC.

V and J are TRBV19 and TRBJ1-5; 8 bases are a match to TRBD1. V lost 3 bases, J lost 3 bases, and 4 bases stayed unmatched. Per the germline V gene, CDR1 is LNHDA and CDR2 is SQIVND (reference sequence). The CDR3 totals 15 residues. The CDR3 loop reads CASSISGQDNQPQHF. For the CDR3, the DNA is TGTGCCAGTAGTATTTCGGGACAGGACAATCAGCCCCAGCATTTT. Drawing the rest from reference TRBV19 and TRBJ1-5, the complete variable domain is DGGITQSPKYLFRKEGQNVTLSCEQNLNHDAMYWYRQDPGQGLRLIYYSQIVNDFQKGDIAEGYSVSREKKESFPLTVTSAQKNPTAFYLCASSISGQDNQPQHFGDGTRLSIL.

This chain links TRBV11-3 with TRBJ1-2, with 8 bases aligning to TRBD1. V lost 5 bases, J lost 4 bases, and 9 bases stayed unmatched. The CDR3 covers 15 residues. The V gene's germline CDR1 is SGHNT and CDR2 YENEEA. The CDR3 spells CASSKGQGASYGYTF. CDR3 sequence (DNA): TGTGCCAGCAGCAAAGGACAGGGAGCTTCCTATGGCTACACCTTC.